Listed here are 20 T cell receptor beta chains from one sample, sequenced in a study of identical twins. TCRdb reprocessed the 5' RACE reads via MiXCR and lists one record per CDR3 protein. Among 1.5 million to 2 million distinct CDR3 sequences listed, around 33% were seen once. Sequencing was performed on cord blood. The receptors were gathered from a newborn girl in good health.

About this clonotype itself: At one boundary the junction diverges from the germline segment, which might be a read error. This sequence joins TRBV5-1 and TRBJ2-3; possible D gene TRBD1, 5 bases. The CDR3 has 14 residues. Germline CDR1 reads SGHRS; CDR2 reads YFSETQ. CDR3 DNA: TGCGCCAGCAGCGAGGATTCAGGGTACGATATGCAGTATTTT. Translation: CASSEDSGYDMQYF. The whole variable domain, remainder taken from reference TRBV5-1 and TRBJ2-3, is KAGVTQTPRYLIKTRGQQVTLSCSPISGHRSVSWYQQTPGQGLQFLFEYFSETQRNKGNFPGRFSGRQFSNSRSEMNVSTLELGDSALYLCASSEDSGYDMQYFGPGTRLTVL.

The chain joins TRBV19 to TRBJ2-7; 9 bases match TRBD1. V trimming: 6 bases; J trimming: 1 base; junction bases outside the gene matches: 10. CDR1 is LNHDA and CDR2 is SQIVND in the germline V gene (reference sequence). The CDR3 has 16 amino acids. The CDR3 coding sequence is TGTGCCAGTAGCTCCGGCACAGGGGGCGCATCCTACGAGCAGTACTTC. Translated: CASSSGTGGASYEQYF.

The table lists this clonotype with many counts. This sequence joins TRBV4-1 and TRBJ2-4, with D unclear. The V end was cut by 2 bases, the J end by 0 bases, with 8 bases between. CDR1 MGHRA and CDR2 YSYEKL come from the germline V gene. The CDR3 is made up of 15 amino acids. CDR3 bases: TGCGCCAGCAGCCAACAGATTCTAGCCAAAAACATTCAGTACTTC. Amino acids: CASSQQILAKNIQYF.

V and J are TRBV5-1 and TRBJ2-5; no clear D. This CDR3 spans 13 amino acids. Between the trimmed V and J ends, which lost 5 bases and 4 bases, there was a span of 12 bases. Germline-derived CDR1 and CDR2 are SGHRS and YFSETQ. The CDR3 is CASREPPGETQYF. The DNA for the CDR3 is TGCGCCAGCAGGGAACCACCTGGAGAGACCCAGTACTTC.

V is TRBV27 and J is TRBJ1-1, with D uncertain. The length of the CDR3 is 14 residues. Per germline, CDR1 MNHEY and CDR2 SMNVEV (reference sequence). The ends were cut back, 4 bases at V and 5 bases at J, with 14 bases in the middle. The CDR3 loop reads CASSYLQVGTEAFF. The CDR3 nucleotides are TGTGCCAGCAGTTACTTACAAGTAGGGACTGAAGCTTTCTTT.

The table lists this clonotype with a few counts. The genes are TRBV27 and TRBJ2-1; 11 nucleotides line up with TRBD2. The CDR3 is 18 amino acids. Germline V gene sequence: CDR1 MNHEY, CDR2 SMNVEV (reference sequence). Trimming took 6 bases from V and 2 from J; bases not matched to a gene: 12. CDR3 nucleotides: TGTGCCAGCAGCCCCTTTCCCTTAGCGGGAGGGCCCTACAATGAGCAGTTCTTC. It yields the protein CASSPFPLAGGPYNEQFF.

This clonotype has only one observation. V is TRBV5-1 and J is TRBJ2-5, with TRBD2 identical over 8 bases. Losses at the gene ends were 0 bases for V and 11 bases for J; bases not matched to a gene: 15. Germline CDR1 is SGHRS and CDR2 is YFSETQ. The CDR3 is made up of 16 amino acids. The DNA of the CDR3 is TGCGCCAGCAGCTTGGGGGGGGGACTAGTCCACAATGAGCAGTACTTC. Amino acids: CASSLGGGLVHNEQYF.

Only a few counts were recorded for this clonotype. The rearrangement joins TRBV28 to TRBJ2-7; the D is unclear. Judging by the DNA end, TRBJ2-5 fits better; the J call may be wrong. Germline V gene data show CDR1 as MDHEN and CDR2 as SYDVKM. This CDR3 region has 15 residues. CDR3 region: CASSYRPARKRTQYF. CDR3 DNA sequence: TGTGCCAGCAGTTACAGACCCGCCCGCAAGCGGACCCAGTACTTC.

Worth noting for this clonotype: A much larger clone is a single base away; this may be a read error. The V and J genes are TRBV6-6 and TRBJ2-7, with TRBD2 matching 11 bases. Germline-derived CDR1 and CDR2 are MNHNY and SVGAGI (reference sequence). CDR3 length equals 16 residues. The CDR3 sequence is CASSSFTSGSSYGQYF. Here the CDR3 DNA reads TGTGCCAGCAGCTCGTTTACTAGCGGGAGCTCCTACGGGCAGTACTTC.

This clonotype showed up just a few times. The chain couples TRBV30 to TRBJ2-7; possible D gene TRBD1, 5 bases. Germline CDR1 is GTSNPN and CDR2 is SVGIG (reference sequence). The CDR3 consists of 13 residues. V shed 2 bases and J shed 0 bases, with 8 bases lying between them. CDR3 residues: CAWSTDNSYEQYF. CDR3 sequence (DNA): TGTGCCTGGAGTACGGACAACTCCTACGAGCAGTACTTC. Using reference TRBV30 and TRBJ2-7 for the parts outside the CDR3, the full variable domain is SQTIHQWPATLVQPVGSPLSLECTVEGTSNPNLYWYRQAAGRGLQLLFYSVGIGQISSEVPQNLSASRPQDRQFILSSKKLLLSDSGFYLCAWSTDNSYEQYFGPGTRLTVT.

The J gene is TRBJ2-4, the V gene TRBV6-2 or TRBV6-3, with 9 bases identical to TRBD2. Trimming cost V 7 bases and J 13 bases; bases outside gene matches: 17. CDR1 and CDR2 (germline): MNHEY, SVGEGT. The CDR3 totals 15 residues. DNA of the CDR3: TGTGCCAGCACCCGAGCGGGGGGCCCAAACAATGAGCAGTACTTC. This codes for CASTRAGGPNNEQYF.

This chain connects TRBV7-2 to TRBJ1-6; the D gene is possibly TRBD1 (5 bases). V shed 0 bases and J shed 8 bases, with 14 bases lying between them. The CDR3 is made up of 16 amino acids. Looked up from germline, CDR1 is SGHTA and CDR2 is FQGNSA. The CDR3 loop reads CASSLAGGSIDSPLHF. The CDR3 DNA reads as TGTGCCAGCAGCTTAGCCGGGGGGAGTATTGATTCACCCCTCCACTTT.

This chain links TRBV3-1 with TRBJ2-1, with D perhaps matching TRBD1 or TRBD2 (5 bases each). This CDR3 is built from 16 residues. Per the germline V gene, CDR1 is LGHDT and CDR2 is YNNKEL (reference sequence). Deletions cut 3 bases from V and 6 bases from J, with 18 bases between. The CDR3 loop reads CASSHEGLHRSNEQFF. CDR3 DNA sequence: TGTGCCAGCAGCCATGAGGGGCTTCATCGCAGCAATGAGCAGTTCTTC.

The rearrangement uses TRBV6-2 or TRBV6-3 and TRBJ2-1; D gene unclear. From germline, CDR1 is MNHEY and CDR2 SVGEGT. V was shortened by 2 bases and J by 2 bases, with 7 bases between the two germline ends. This CDR3 spans 14 amino acids. CDR3 loop: CASSYHSTYNEQFF. CDR3 DNA sequence: TGTGCCAGCAGTTACCACTCGACCTACAATGAGCAGTTCTTC.

The chain has TRBV7-9 and TRBJ2-7; D perhaps matches TRBD1 (5 bases). Per the germline V gene, CDR1 is SEHNR and CDR2 is FQNEAQ (reference sequence). This CDR3 comprises 14 residues. Trimming left V 3 bases short and J 0 bases short, with 9 bases between. The CDR3 loop is CASSFIQDSYEQYF. The CDR3 region has the DNA TGTGCCAGCAGCTTTATACAGGACTCCTACGAGCAGTACTTC.

The chain joins TRBV7-9 to TRBJ2-7; 13 nucleotides align to TRBD2. The CDR3 has 15 amino acids. CDR1 and CDR2 from the germline V gene are SEHNR and FQNEAQ (reference sequence). V lost 5 bases to trimming and J lost 7 bases; unmatched junction nucleotides: 8. CDR3 region: CASSILAGGSYEQYF. The CDR3 nucleotides are TGTGCCAGCAGCATACTAGCGGGAGGGTCATATGAGCAGTACTTC.

The J gene is TRBJ2-7, the V gene TRBV7-2; weak D call: TRBD2 (6 bases). V was cut by 1 base and J by 3 bases, with 10 bases left in between. CDR3 length equals 14 residues. Germline lookup yields CDR1 SGHTA and CDR2 FQGNSA. CDR3 protein: CASSLGEALYEQYF. DNA for the CDR3: TGTGCCAGCAGCTTAGGGGAGGCCCTCTACGAGCAGTACTTC.

This clonotype appeared many times. The chain is built from TRBV7-2 and TRBJ1-2; 8 bases are a match to TRBD1. V dropped 1 base and J dropped 4; count of bases not matched to a gene: 5. The CDR3 is 15 amino acids. CDR1 is SGHTA, CDR2 FQGNSA, per germline. The CDR3 here is CASSLESGGGYGYTF. In DNA, the CDR3 is TGTGCCAGCAGCTTAGAGTCAGGGGGCGGCTATGGCTACACCTTC.

This rearrangement joins TRBV7-2 to TRBJ2-2; tentative D call: TRBD2 (5 bases). The CDR3 is 18 amino acids. Per germline, CDR1 SGHTA and CDR2 FQGNSA. Trimming cost V 6 bases and J 6 bases, with 26 bases left between them. CDR3: CASSWGLGGGHVPGELFF. DNA of the CDR3: TGTGCCAGCAGTTGGGGTCTCGGAGGCGGTCATGTACCCGGGGAGCTGTTTTTT.

This clonotype came up a few times. The rearrangement uses TRBV5-1 and TRBJ2-2; D is ambiguous. Germline V gives CDR1 SGHRS, CDR2 YFSETQ. This CDR3 has 14 amino acids. Between the trimmed V and J ends, which lost 4 bases and 0 bases, there was a span of 7 bases. The CDR3 loop is CASSPQANTGELFF. The CDR3 nucleotides read TGCGCCAGCAGCCCCCAGGCGAACACCGGGGAGCTGTTTTTT.